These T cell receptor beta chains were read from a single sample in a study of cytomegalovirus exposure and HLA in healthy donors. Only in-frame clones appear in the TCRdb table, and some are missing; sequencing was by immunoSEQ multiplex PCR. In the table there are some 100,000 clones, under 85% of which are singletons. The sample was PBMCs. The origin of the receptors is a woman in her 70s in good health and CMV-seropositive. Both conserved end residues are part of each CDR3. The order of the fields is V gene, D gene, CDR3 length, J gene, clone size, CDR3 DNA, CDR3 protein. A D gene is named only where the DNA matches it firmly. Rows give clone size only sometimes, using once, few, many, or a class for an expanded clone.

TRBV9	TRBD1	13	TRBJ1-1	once	TGTGCCAGCAGCGTTGACAGGGGCACTGAAGCTTTCTTT	CASSVDRGTEAFF
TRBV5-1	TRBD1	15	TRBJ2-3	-	TGCGCCAGCTTAAGGGGACAGGGGGCCTCAGATACGCAGTATTTT	CASLRGQGASDTQYF
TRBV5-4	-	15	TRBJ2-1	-	TGTGCCAGCAGCTCTCGACAGAGAACCTACAATGAGCAGTTCTTC	CASSSRQRTYNEQFF
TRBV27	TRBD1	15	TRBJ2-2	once	TGTGCCAGCAGGCCCAACAGGGGGAACACCGGGGAGCTGTTTTTT	CASRPNRGNTGELFF
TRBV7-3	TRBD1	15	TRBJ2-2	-	TGTGCCAGCAGCTCCCGGGACAGGGCTACCGGGGAGCTGTTTTTT	CASSSRDRATGELFF
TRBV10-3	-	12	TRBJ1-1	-	TGTGCCATCACTCAAGCGGGGACTGAAGCTTTCTTT	CAITQAGTEAFF
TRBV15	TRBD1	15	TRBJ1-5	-	TGTGCCACCAGACGCTACAGGGGGCTGCATCAGCCCCAGCATTTT	CATRRYRGLHQPQHF
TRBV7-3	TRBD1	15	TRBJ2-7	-	TGTGCCAGCAGCTTAAAAGGGGGCACTCTATACGAGCAGTACTTC	CASSLKGGTLYEQYF
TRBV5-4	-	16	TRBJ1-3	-	TGTGCCAGCAGCTCCATGACCAGGGCGGCTGGAAACACCATATATTTT	CASSSMTRAAGNTIYF
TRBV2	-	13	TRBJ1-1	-	TGTGCCAGCAGTGACAGGGGCGGAACTGAAGCTTTCTTT	CASSDRGGTEAFF